Shown below are 32 T cell receptor beta chains from a single sample sequenced in a study of T-cell reconstitution after alpha-beta-depleted transplantation in children. Unique molecular identifiers were used to barcode this TCRbeta library. TCRdb reanalysed the PCR reads using MiXCR and keeps one entry per CDR3 protein. This sample has just over 950,000 distinct CDR3 sequences, with 25% to 30% found just once. The material was PBMCs, mostly from graft donor cells, obtained 360 days after TCRalphabeta/CD19-depleted stem cell transplant. Receptors were obtained from a boy in the first two years of life who had a stem cell transplant for SCID, so the T cells may come from the graft donor.

The chain is built from TRBV12-3 or TRBV12-4 and TRBJ2-1; perhaps TRBD2 as D (6 bases). The V end lost 7 bases, the J end lost 6 bases, and 16 bases lay between the germline ends. This CDR3 has 14 amino acids. The CDR3 is CASTRAGSRNEQFF. In DNA form, the CDR3 reads TGTGCCAGCACCCGGGCGGGGTCCCGCAATGAGCAGTTCTTC.

This clonotype showed up just a few times. V and J are TRBV6-1 and TRBJ1-4, with D possibly being TRBD1 (5 bases). The CDR3 runs 14 residues. With 6 bases removed from V and 7 bases from J, the gap between germline ends came to 15 bases. Per the germline V gene, CDR1 is MNHNS and CDR2 is SASEGT. This chain's CDR3 is CASSPAGTGEKLFF. The CDR3 DNA sequence: TGTGCCAGCAGCCCCGCAGGGACTGGTGAAAAACTGTTTTTT.

The V gene is TRBV7-9, the J gene TRBJ2-3, with D perhaps given as TRBD1 or TRBD2 (5 bases each). This CDR3 is built from 16 residues. Germline CDR1 and CDR2: SEHNR and FQNEAQ (reference sequence). V lost 2 bases and J lost 4, with 16 bases in between. This CDR3 is CASSLRTGRGSDTQYF. CDR3 DNA: TGTGCCAGCAGCTTACGTACAGGTCGAGGGTCAGATACGCAGTATTTT.

This clonotype was recorded at least ten times. This chain joins TRBV11-1 and TRBJ1-3; unclear D gene. The length of the CDR3 is 18 residues. Germline V gene sequence: CDR1 SGHAT, CDR2 FQDESV (reference sequence). V was clipped by 1 base and J by 1 base, with 17 bases between them. This chain's CDR3 is CASSLGPRSSGSGNTIYF. Here the CDR3 DNA reads TGTGCCAGCAGCTTAGGGCCCCGGAGCTCGGGGTCTGGAAACACCATATATTTT.

V gene TRBV7-2 combines with J gene TRBJ1-5; D gene uncertain. Between the trimmed V and J ends, which lost 7 bases and 1 base, there was a span of 14 bases. The CDR3 is 15 residues long. CDR1 and CDR2 (germline): SGHTA, FQGNSA. For the CDR3, the DNA is TGTGCCAGCACCAGTAATGGGGTGAGCAATCAGCCCCAGCATTTT. Translating it yields CASTSNGVSNQPQHF.

This sequence joins TRBV20-1 and TRBJ2-3, with a tentative D call TRBD2 (5 bases). Germline CDR1 and CDR2: DFQATT and SNEGSKA (reference sequence). This CDR3 spans 14 amino acids. V was trimmed by 0 bases and J by 9 bases, leaving 16 bases between them. CDR3 nucleotide sequence: TGCAGTGCTAGAGATAGGGCCGGGGTTGTCACGCAGTATTTT. Translating it yields CSARDRAGVVTQYF.

This clonotype showed up just a few times. J is TRBJ2-7 and V is TRBV5-1, with D perhaps TRBD1 (6 bases). Trimming took 3 bases from V and 2 from J, leaving 12 bases between them. The CDR3 extends over 14 amino acids. Germline V gives CDR1 SGHRS, CDR2 YFSETQ. CDR3 DNA sequence: TGCGCCAGCAGCTATGGACAGAACGCCTACGAGCAGTACTTC. The encoded protein is CASSYGQNAYEQYF.

The chain joins TRBV12-3 or TRBV12-4 to TRBJ1-6, with 10 bases fitting TRBD1. CDR3 length: 14 residues. V trimming: 6 bases; J trimming: 10 bases; junction bases outside the gene matches: 6. CDR3 DNA: TGTGCCAGCAGATTGACAGGGGGCAGATCACCCCTCCACTTT. Protein sequence: CASRLTGGRSPLHF.

This clonotype was seen a handful of times. The V gene is TRBV29-1, the J gene TRBJ2-5; 9 bases map to TRBD2. This CDR3 has 13 residues. Losses at the gene ends were 4 bases for V and 7 bases for J; bases not matched to a gene: 7. The germline V gene encodes CDR1 SQVTM and CDR2 ANQGSEA. Here the CDR3 DNA reads TGCAGCGTTGGGGGTAGCGGGGGTGGGACCCAGTACTTC. This codes for CSVGGSGGGTQYF. Full variable domain (missing parts from reference TRBV29-1 and TRBJ2-5): SAVISQKPSRDICQRGTSLTIQCQVDSQVTMMFWYRQQPGQSLTLIATANQGSEATYESGFVIDKFPISRPNLTFSTLTVSNMSPEDSSIYLCSVGGSGGGTQYFGPGTRLLVL.

The table lists this clonotype with a few counts. This chain links TRBV27 with TRBJ2-5; possibly TRBD1 for D (5 bases). There are 16 residues in the CDR3. Germline CDR1 reads MNHEY; CDR2 reads SMNVEV (reference sequence). V dropped 3 bases and J dropped 3 bases, with 17 bases sitting between them. CDR3 sequence reads: CASSFQGGRVEETQYF. The CDR3 DNA follows: TGTGCCAGCAGTTTTCAGGGTGGCAGGGTGGAAGAGACCCAGTACTTC.

The chain combines TRBV4-1 with TRBJ2-4, with D possibly TRBD1 on 5 matching bases. V dropped 2 bases and J dropped 4 bases, with 15 bases sitting between them. This CDR3 comprises 16 residues. Germline assignment: CDR1 MGHRA and CDR2 YSYEKL. The CDR3 DNA reads as TGCGCCAGCAGCCAATTTACAGGCCCAGAGAAAAACATTCAGTACTTC. This codes for CASSQFTGPEKNIQYF.

This sequence joins TRBV29-1 and TRBJ1-2; a possible D gene is TRBD1 (5 bases). Trimming stripped 5 bases from V and 4 bases from J, with 14 bases between. CDR1 is SQVTM, CDR2 ANQGSEA, per germline. The CDR3 spans 13 residues. The CDR3 loop is CSVSVPQGYGYTF. DNA of the CDR3: TGCAGCGTTTCGGTCCCGCAGGGCTATGGCTACACCTTC.

The rearrangement uses TRBV9 and TRBJ1-2; 8 bases agree with TRBD1. The CDR3 spans 15 residues. The V gene's germline CDR1 is SGDLS and CDR2 YYNGEE. The junction had 3 bases not matched to a gene; V was cut back by 0 bases and J by 2 bases. The chain's CDR3 is CASSVAAGGNYGYTF. The CDR3 DNA is TGTGCCAGCAGCGTAGCGGCAGGGGGCAACTATGGCTACACCTTC.

This clonotype was detected only a few times. This rearrangement joins TRBV20-1 to TRBJ1-1; a possible D gene is TRBD1 (5 bases). CDR1 DFQATT and CDR2 SNEGSKA come from the germline V gene (reference sequence). The CDR3 has 11 residues. Here the CDR3 reads CSTGRGTEAFF. The CDR3 DNA follows: TGCAGCACGGGAAGGGGAACTGAAGCTTTCTTT.

This chain uses TRBV20-1 with TRBJ1-1; TRBD1 aligns across 7 bases. V was clipped by 6 bases and J by 5 bases; unmatched bases: 9. Germline V gene data show CDR1 as DFQATT and CDR2 as SNEGSKA (reference sequence). The CDR3 has 13 amino acids. The CDR3 DNA sequence: TGCAGTGCCCCAGACAGGGTAGGAACTGAAGCTTTCTTT. Translation gives CSAPDRVGTEAFF.

V gene TRBV11-1 combines with J gene TRBJ2-3, with D possibly matching TRBD2 (5 bases). The CDR3 spans 17 residues. The germline V gene encodes CDR1 SGHAT and CDR2 FQDESV (reference sequence). The V end was cut by 3 bases, the J end by 2 bases, with 18 bases between. The CDR3 coding sequence is TGTGCCAGCAGCTTGCCTAGGACTCTTAATCCCACAGATACGCAGTATTTT. Its protein is CASSLPRTLNPTDTQYF.

The gene calls are TRBV20-1 and TRBJ2-3; D remains ambiguous. CDR3 size: 13 residues. Trimming shortened V by 6 bases and J by 6 bases, and 16 bases separated the two germline ends. Germline V gives CDR1 DFQATT, CDR2 SNEGSKA (reference sequence). CDR3: CSANQRPTDTQYF. The CDR3 DNA reads as TGCAGTGCCAATCAACGACCAACGGATACGCAGTATTTT.

The rearrangement joins TRBV29-1 to TRBJ2-7; D gene uncertain. Germline CDR1 is SQVTM and CDR2 is ANQGSEA. Trimming stripped 2 bases from V and 0 bases from J, with 11 bases between. The CDR3 is 14 residues long. The CDR3 loop reads CSVERDDDSYEQYF. CDR3 bases: TGCAGCGTTGAACGAGACGATGACTCCTACGAGCAGTACTTC.

The table lists this clonotype with a few counts. The chain carries TRBV29-1 and TRBJ2-3; 12 bases line up with TRBD2. J was trimmed by 3 bases and V by 3 bases; bases with no gene match: 7. Germline values: CDR1 SQVTM, CDR2 ANQGSEA. The CDR3 covers 16 residues. The CDR3 sequence is CSVDRPSGGETDTQYF. The CDR3 region has the DNA TGCAGCGTTGACCGTCCTAGCGGGGGGGAGACAGATACGCAGTATTTT.

The chain couples TRBV7-8 to TRBJ2-7, with D possibly matching TRBD1 (6 bases). The CDR3 runs to 15 residues. V shed 4 bases and J shed 0 bases, with 13 bases lying between them. Per the germline V gene, CDR1 is SGHVS and CDR2 is FQNEAQ. DNA of the CDR3: TGTGCCAGCAGCTACCGGACAGAGAGCTCCTACGAGCAGTACTTC. Encoded protein: CASSYRTESSYEQYF.

V is TRBV6-1 and J is TRBJ2-7, with D unclear. Germline lookup yields CDR1 MNHNS and CDR2 SASEGT. This CDR3 spans 14 amino acids. V was cut by 5 bases and J by 7 bases, with 18 bases left in between. The CDR3 DNA follows: TGTGCCAGCAGTCTGAGACTGGCCCCGTGGGAGCAGTACTTC. This sequence encodes CASSLRLAPWEQYF.

This clonotype was seen a few times. The chain combines TRBV18 with TRBJ2-1, with 7 bases lining up with TRBD1. CDR1 KGHSH and CDR2 LQKENI come from the germline V gene. Trimming at V came to 4 bases and at J to 8 bases, leaving 5 bases not matched to a gene. The CDR3 extends over 13 amino acids. Here the CDR3 DNA reads TGTGCCAGCTCACAGGGACAGCCCGATGAGCAGTTCTTC. As protein: CASSQGQPDEQFF.

This sequence joins TRBV5-1 and TRBJ1-5, with D possibly TRBD1 on 5 matching bases. Germline V CDR1 and CDR2: SGHRS, YFSETQ. Trimming stripped 2 bases from V and 3 bases from J, with 12 bases between. This CDR3 spans 15 amino acids. The DNA of the CDR3 is TGCGCCAGCAGCTTAGGGACGGAGTACAATCAGCCCCAGCATTTT. As protein: CASSLGTEYNQPQHF.

As DNA, the CDR3 is TGTGCCAGCAGCGTCGAAGGACAGGGACAAGAGACCCAGTACTTC. Its translation: CASSVEGQGQETQYF. The rearrangement uses TRBV9 and TRBJ2-5; 8 bases fit TRBD1. This CDR3 region has 15 residues. V dropped 2 bases and J dropped 2; count of bases not matched to a gene: 5. Germline V CDR1 and CDR2: SGDLS, YYNGEE.

A single count supports this clonotype. The chain joins TRBV6-2 or TRBV6-3 to TRBJ2-7; 8 bases agree with TRBD1. Germline V gives CDR1 MNHEY, CDR2 SVGEGT. The length of the CDR3 is 15 residues. After removal of 5 bases from V and 3 bases from J, the junction contained 9 bases not matched to a gene. The CDR3 reads CASSRQGSLDYEQYF. The CDR3 bases are TGTGCCAGCAGTCGACAGGGGAGTTTGGACTACGAGCAGTACTTC.

This clonotype was detected a few times. The V and J genes are TRBV20-1 and TRBJ2-3; D not resolved. Trimming pared 3 bases from V and 5 bases from J, leaving 18 bases between. The CDR3 runs to 15 residues. CDR1 is DFQATT and CDR2 is SNEGSKA in the germline V gene (reference sequence). The CDR3 DNA reads as TGCAGTGCTAGTCCACGAAACTTTGGTGGAGATACGCAGTATTTT. It yields the protein CSASPRNFGGDTQYF.

This clonotype was observed a handful of times. The chain uses TRBV6-5 and TRBJ1-2; possibly TRBD1 for D (5 bases). Deletions cut 3 bases from V and 4 bases from J, with 12 bases between. CDR1 is MNHEY, CDR2 SVGAGI, per germline. The CDR3 is made up of 14 amino acids. CDR3 region: CASSYGPGRYGYTF. CDR3 coding DNA: TGTGCCAGCAGTTATGGGCCAGGGCGCTATGGCTACACCTTC.

The chain combines TRBV7-2 with TRBJ1-5, with D possibly being TRBD1 (5 bases). CDR1 and CDR2 from the germline V gene are SGHTA and FQGNSA. The V end was cut by 5 bases, the J end by 0 bases, with 11 bases between. The CDR3 extends over 15 amino acids. The CDR3 DNA is TGTGCCAGCAGCCACGGGACGGTTAGCAATCAGCCCCAGCATTTT. It specifies CASSHGTVSNQPQHF.

This clonotype was seen a few times. The chain joins TRBV5-1 to TRBJ2-7, with 7 bases fitting TRBD1. Germline lookup yields CDR1 SGHRS and CDR2 YFSETQ. The CDR3 spans 15 residues. The V and J ends lost 1 base and 4 bases, in that order; junction bases with no gene match: 8. The CDR3 DNA reads as TGCGCCAGCAGCTTGATTACAGGGGTGGCATACGAGCAGTACTTC. It is translated as CASSLITGVAYEQYF.

The gene calls are TRBV21-1 and TRBJ2-2; TRBD2, as called in the table, went unchecked against the DNA. TRBV21-1 is described as a pseudogene. The CDR3 spans 16 residues. CDR3 nucleotide sequence: TGTGCCAGCAGCGCCTGGCGGGAACAGCACACCGGGGAGCTGTTTTTT. Its translation is CASSAWREQHTGELFF.

This clonotype appeared a few times. The chain is built from TRBV20-1 and TRBJ2-5; 11 nucleotides agree with TRBD2. Germline V gene lookup returns CDR1 DFQATT and CDR2 SNEGSKA (reference sequence). The V segment lost 2 bases and the J segment 4 bases; nucleotides outside the gene matches: 6. The CDR3 is made up of 15 amino acids. In DNA form, the CDR3 reads TGCAGTGCTAGAAACCTAGCGGGGGGCGTAGAGACCCAGTACTTC. Translating gives CSARNLAGGVETQYF.

This clonotype came up once. The CDR3 is CASSLTQHRTYEQYF. The DNA for the CDR3 is TGTGCCAGCAGTTTGACCCAGCATAGAACCTACGAGCAGTACTTC. The chain is built from TRBV12-3 or TRBV12-4 and TRBJ2-7; D unclear. V lost 3 bases and J lost 2, with 14 bases in between. The CDR3 spans 15 residues.